These 21 T cell receptor beta chains share one sample of origin, sequenced in a study of cytomegalovirus exposure and HLA in healthy donors. The PCR was carried out with 60 Vbeta primers and 13 Jbeta primers. Sequencing was performed with immunoSEQ multiplex PCR; in TCRdb, only in-frame clones are kept and a portion is missing. The table lists approximately 170,000 clones, roughly four fifths of them singletons, with about 2.1% in the top ten. Sequencing was performed on PBMCs. All receptors come from a woman in her thirties in good health and CMV-seropositive.

J is TRBJ1-2 and V is TRBV5-1; D is uncertain. Trimming cost V 4 bases and J 2 bases, with 15 bases left between them. Germline loops: CDR1 SGHRS, CDR2 YFSETQ. CDR3 length equals 15 residues. This CDR3 reads CASSVEPGLNYGYTF. For the CDR3, the DNA is TGCGCCAGCAGCGTGGAGCCTGGGCTGAACTATGGCTACACCTTC.

The chain employs TRBV6-5 and TRBJ1-2, with D perhaps matching TRBD1 (6 bases). V was shortened by 6 bases and J by 7 bases, with 15 bases between the two germline ends. The germline CDR1 and CDR2 sequences are MNHEY and SVGAGI. The CDR3 length is 13 residues. The CDR3 DNA follows: TGTGCCAGCAGCCGGGCGGGGGCGAGTGGCTACACCTTC. As protein: CASSRAGASGYTF.

The chain couples TRBV27 to TRBJ1-1; 8 positions match TRBD1. The junction had 3 bases not matched to a gene; V was cut back by 8 bases and J by 1 base. This CDR3 is built from 13 residues. Germline CDR1 reads MNHEY; CDR2 reads SMNVEV (reference sequence). CDR3 loop: CASLRGRNTEAFF. CDR3 in DNA: TGTGCCAGCCTCAGGGGGCGGAACACTGAAGCTTTCTTT.

This clone was seen just once. Different DNA sequences within this sample yield the same CDR3. This chain joins TRBV10-3 and TRBJ1-1; D gene unclear. The CDR3 consists of 12 residues. Germline CDR1 reads ENHRY; CDR2 reads SYGVKD. Trimming pared 3 bases from V and 4 bases from J, leaving 6 bases between. This CDR3 is CAISERSTEAFF. DNA of the CDR3: TGTGCCATCAGTGAACGGAGCACTGAAGCTTTCTTT.

This clone is a singleton in its sample. V usage is TRBV10-3 and J usage is TRBJ2-3; TRBD2 aligns across 7 bases. The CDR3 runs to 14 residues. The germline CDR1 and CDR2 sequences are ENHRY and SYGVKD. The junction had 9 bases not matched to a gene; V was cut back by 2 bases and J by 10 bases. The chain's CDR3 is CAISEGAGEAPQYF. The CDR3 nucleotides are TGTGCCATCAGTGAGGGGGCGGGGGAAGCTCCGCAGTATTTT.

J is TRBJ2-3 and V is TRBV30; TRBD1 aligns across 8 bases. Germline V gene lookup returns CDR1 GTSNPN and CDR2 SVGIG (reference sequence). V gave up 2 bases and J gave up 5 bases; unmatched junction bases: 9. The length of the CDR3 is 15 residues. DNA for the CDR3: TGTGCCTGGAGTTTCGGGGGCAGGGGGCAAGATACGCAGTATTTT. Its translation is CAWSFGGRGQDTQYF.

CDR3 residues: CASSGTGGNYEQYF. For the CDR3, the DNA is TGTGCCAGCAGTGGTACAGGGGGAAACTACGAGCAGTACTTC. The chain couples TRBV25-1 to TRBJ2-7; TRBD1 matches at 8 bases. The V and J ends lost 4 bases and 3 bases, in that order; junction bases with no gene match: 5. CDR3 length: 14 amino acids. Germline V gene data show CDR1 as MGHDK and CDR2 as SYGVNS.

This chain links TRBV15 with TRBJ1-5; D may be TRBD1 (6 bases). Trimming stripped 8 bases from V and 5 bases from J, with 19 bases between. Germline CDR1 and CDR2: LNHNV and YYDKDF (reference sequence). There are 15 residues in the CDR3. DNA of the CDR3: TGTGCCACCTCAGGGGACCCAGGTCACCATCAGCCCCAGCATTTT. It is translated as CATSGDPGHHQPQHF.

The chain has TRBV27 and TRBJ2-7; 14 nucleotides match TRBD2. V lost 5 bases and J lost 3; bases outside the gene matches: 0. Germline assignment: CDR1 MNHEY and CDR2 SMNVEV (reference sequence). The CDR3 is 14 residues long. The CDR3, as DNA: TGTGCCAGCAGTGGACTAGCGGGGGGCTACGAGCAGTACTTC. Its translation is CASSGLAGGYEQYF.

The chain employs TRBV30 and TRBJ2-5; 11 nucleotides agree with TRBD2. Germline trimming cut 1 base from V and 4 bases from J; bases unmatched to any gene: 5. CDR1 GTSNPN and CDR2 SVGIG come from the germline V gene (reference sequence). The CDR3 covers 15 residues. The chain's CDR3 is CAWSEGSGRAETQYF. In nucleotides, the CDR3 is TGTGCCTGGAGTGAGGGTAGCGGGAGGGCAGAGACCCAGTACTTC.

In this sample, this clone turned up a few times. This CDR3 reads CATSSGLRDYGYTF. In DNA, the CDR3 is TGTGCCACCAGCTCAGGGTTGCGAGACTATGGCTACACCTTC. The rearrangement joins TRBV15 to TRBJ1-2; a possible D gene is TRBD1 (5 bases). The CDR3 totals 14 residues. In germline, CDR1 is LNHNV, CDR2 YYDKDF (reference sequence). Trimming cost V 5 bases and J 3 bases, with 13 bases left between them.

The V and J genes are TRBV19 and TRBJ1-3; D is undetermined. Trimming removed 5 bases from V and 0 bases from J, with 11 bases in between. The CDR3 extends over 15 amino acids. CDR1 and CDR2 from the germline V gene are LNHDA and SQIVND (reference sequence). The CDR3 region is CASSPLGSSGNTIYF. Here the CDR3 DNA reads TGTGCCAGTAGTCCGCTCGGGAGCTCTGGAAACACCATATATTTT.

V usage is TRBV7-2 and J usage is TRBJ2-2; TRBD2 aligns across 9 bases. Germline CDR1 is SGHTA and CDR2 is FQGNSA. The CDR3 extends over 16 amino acids. Trimming cost V 1 base and J 4 bases; bases outside gene matches: 4. The CDR3 nucleotides read TGTGCCAGCAGCTTAGGGGGCGGGAGGGTCACCGGGGAGCTGTTTTTT. It specifies CASSLGGGRVTGELFF. The complete variable domain, with remaining parts taken from reference TRBV7-2 and TRBJ2-2, reads GAGVSQSPSNKVTEKGKDVELRCDPISGHTALYWYRQSLGQGLEFLIYFQGNSAPDKSGLPSDRFSAERTGGSVSTLTIQRTQQEDSAVYLCASSLGGGRVTGELFFGEGSRLTVL.

V is TRBV4-3 and J is TRBJ1-1; D ambiguous. This CDR3 has 15 amino acids. V was cut by 0 bases and J by 2 bases, with 10 bases left in between. Germline assignment: CDR1 LGHNA and CDR2 YSLEER. The CDR3 is CASSQDQETNTEAFF. In DNA, the CDR3 is TGCGCCAGCAGCCAAGATCAGGAAACTAACACTGAAGCTTTCTTT.

The chain couples TRBV29-1 to TRBJ2-1; no clear D. V was cut by 3 bases and J by 9 bases, with 18 bases left in between. The CDR3 totals 14 residues. Germline V gene lookup returns CDR1 SQVTM and CDR2 ANQGSEA. CDR3 sequence: CSVDSHSAPREQFF. CDR3 in DNA: TGCAGCGTTGATTCCCACTCTGCCCCCCGTGAGCAGTTCTTC.

The chain joins TRBV4-3 to TRBJ2-5; 14 bases fit TRBD2. The CDR3 sequence is 16 residues long. Losses at the gene ends were 4 bases for V and 3 bases for J; bases not matched to a gene: 4. Germline V gene sequence: CDR1 LGHNA, CDR2 YSLEER. The CDR3 coding sequence is TGCGCCAGCAGCCGCGTGGGACTAGCGGGAGAAGAGACCCAGTACTTC. As protein: CASSRVGLAGEETQYF.

The genes are TRBV28 and TRBJ2-5; D might be TRBD1 (5 bases). CDR3 length: 14 residues. The ends were cut back, 3 bases at V and 4 bases at J, with 12 bases in the middle. Germline-derived CDR1 and CDR2 are MDHEN and SYDVKM. CDR3 amino acids: CASSFVGAGETQYF. DNA for the CDR3: TGTGCCAGCAGTTTCGTAGGGGCAGGAGAGACCCAGTACTTC. Complete variable domain (other parts from reference TRBV28 and TRBJ2-5): DVKVTQSSRYLVKRTGEKVFLECVQDMDHENMFWYRQDPGLGLRLIYFSYDVKMKEKGDIPEGYSVSREKKERFSLILESASTNQTSMYLCASSFVGAGETQYFGPGTRLLVL.

The chain has TRBV2 and TRBJ1-2, with 7 bases identical to TRBD1. Germline CDR1 reads SNHLY; CDR2 reads FYNNEI. Unmatched junction bases numbered 8, after V lost 7 bases and J lost 0 bases. The CDR3 runs to 15 residues. This CDR3 reads CASNRDSRSNYGYTF. The CDR3 DNA reads TGTGCCAGCAATAGGGACAGCCGTTCTAACTATGGCTACACCTTC.

The chain joins TRBV10-3 to TRBJ1-1; 7 nucleotides match TRBD1. Germline V CDR1 and CDR2: ENHRY, SYGVKD. The J segment lost 5 bases and the V segment lost 3 bases, leaving 9 bases of the junction unmatched. The CDR3 loop spans 15 amino acids. The CDR3 DNA reads as TGTGCCATCAGTGAATTGGAGGGGGCGAGGACTGAAGCTTTCTTT. This encodes CAISELEGARTEAFF.

The chain joins TRBV10-3 to TRBJ1-4; 7 nucleotides line up with TRBD1. Germline V gives CDR1 ENHRY, CDR2 SYGVKD. The trim removed 6 bases at V and 8 bases at J, leaving 6 bases unmatched. The CDR3 loop spans 13 amino acids. The CDR3 protein is CAIRDRENEKLFF. CDR3 DNA sequence: TGTGCCATCAGAGACAGGGAAAACGAAAAACTGTTTTTT.

The V gene is TRBV19, the J gene TRBJ2-1, with TRBD2 matching over 10 bases. Germline assignment: CDR1 LNHDA and CDR2 SQIVND (reference sequence). V was clipped by 5 bases and J by 9 bases; unmatched bases: 13. CDR3 length: 16 amino acids. This chain's CDR3 is CASSYSKGGLATEQFF. The CDR3 DNA reads as TGTGCCAGTAGTTATTCGAAGGGGGGACTAGCGACTGAGCAGTTCTTC.